Presented here are 24 T cell receptor beta chains from one specimen sequenced in a study of control samples from healthy donors and cancer patients. Profiled with immunoSEQ multiplex PCR; TCRdb holds only in-frame clones, not every one. The data contain 85,000 to 100,000 clones, 93% of them singletons. Specimen: blood. The receptor set was obtained from a man between 18 and 29 years old in good health.

V is TRBV9 and J is TRBJ1-2; D is unclear. This CDR3 comprises 11 residues. The V gene's germline CDR1 is SGDLS and CDR2 YYNGEE. V was trimmed by 4 bases and J by 8 bases, leaving 9 bases between them. As DNA, the CDR3 is TGTGCCAGCAGCACGGGCCCGGGCTACACCTTC. Translating gives CASSTGPGYTF.

This clone was observed a single time. V gene TRBV4-1 combines with J gene TRBJ1-5, with D hard to call. With 0 bases removed from V and 6 bases from J, the gap between germline ends came to 6 bases. The CDR3 has 13 amino acids. Germline V gene data show CDR1 as MGHRA and CDR2 as YSYEKL. CDR3 region: CASSQDGSQPQHF. CDR3 bases: TGCGCCAGCAGCCAAGATGGGAGTCAGCCCCAGCATTTT.

V and J are TRBV5-1 and TRBJ2-2; D possibly corresponds to TRBD2 (5 bases). V lost 4 bases and J 1 base, leaving 8 bases between the germline ends. Looked up from germline, CDR1 is SGHRS and CDR2 is YFSETQ. This CDR3 comprises 14 residues. The DNA for the CDR3 is TGCGCCAGCAGCCGCGCGGGGAACACCGGGGAGCTGTTTTTT. Encoded protein: CASSRAGNTGELFF.

The chain joins TRBV6-6 to TRBJ1-1; D is unresolved. The length of the CDR3 is 14 residues. The ends were cut back, 7 bases at V and 1 base at J, with 13 bases in the middle. Germline V lookup: CDR1 MNHNY, CDR2 SVGAGI (reference sequence). CDR3 region: CASTTEVANTEAFF. The CDR3 bases are TGTGCCAGCACCACGGAGGTCGCGAACACTGAAGCTTTCTTT.

The rearrangement uses TRBV21-1 and TRBJ1-5; TRBD1, the table's D call, lacks a check against the DNA. TRBV21-1 is assigned pseudogene status. The CDR3 spans 14 residues. The CDR3 region is CASSTGTLNQPQHF. CDR3 nucleotides: TGTGCCAGCAGCACAGGGACACTCAATCAGCCCCAGCATTTT.

CDR3 coding DNA: TGTGCCAGCAGCCCGGGGACAGCTTACCCCTACGAGCAGTACTTC. This sequence encodes CASSPGTAYPYEQYF. The chain has TRBV14 and TRBJ2-7, with 7 bases lining up with TRBD1. The germline V gene has CDR1 SGHDN and CDR2 FVKESK. This CDR3 region has 15 residues. V shed 4 bases and J 2 bases; nucleotides not matched to a gene: 8. Filled out from reference TRBV14 and TRBJ2-7, the complete variable domain reads EAGVTQFPSHSVIEKGQTVTLRCDPISGHDNLYWYRRVMGKEIKFLLHFVKESKQDESGMPNNRFLAERTGGTYSTLKVQPAELEDSGVYFCASSPGTAYPYEQYFGPGTRLTVT.

The chain couples TRBV12-1 to TRBJ1-4; the D segment call TRBD1 is taken from the table without a DNA check. TRBV12-1 is an annotated pseudogene. CDR3 size: 16 residues. CDR3 nucleotides: TGTGCCAGCAGCTTTGCGGTTTGGGACAGTAATGAAAAACTGTTTTTT. Translation: CASSFAVWDSNEKLFF.

This clone appeared once. The rearrangement links TRBV7-6 to TRBJ2-7, with 10 bases matching TRBD2. CDR1 SGHVS and CDR2 FNYEAQ come from the germline V gene. V shed 3 bases, J shed 4 bases, and the junction held 6 bases outside the gene matches. The CDR3 has 15 residues. CDR3 residues: CASSFRPGLAYEQYF. For the CDR3, the DNA is TGTGCCAGCAGCTTCCGTCCGGGACTAGCGTACGAGCAGTACTTC.

The chain has TRBV6-5 and TRBJ1-5; D remains unclear. Germline V gene sequence: CDR1 MNHEY, CDR2 SVGAGI. The V end lost 8 bases, the J end lost 8 bases, and 16 bases lay between the germline ends. This CDR3 has 13 amino acids. The CDR3 nucleotides are TGTGCCAGCGTACGCGACGCGGCAGAGCCCCAGCATTTT. This codes for CASVRDAAEPQHF.

Only one count was recorded for this clone. The V call is TRBV6-5, the J call TRBJ2-6; D is ambiguous. V was shortened by 7 bases and J by 0 bases, with 4 bases between the two germline ends. Germline CDR1 reads MNHEY; CDR2 reads SVGAGI. The CDR3 covers 13 residues. The CDR3 coding sequence is TGTGCCAGCAAGTACTCTGGGGCCAACGTCCTGACTTTC. As protein: CASKYSGANVLTF.

This clone was detected once. The rearrangement uses TRBV19 and TRBJ1-4, with D possibly TRBD1 on 6 matching bases. V was shortened by 6 bases and J by 7 bases, with 12 bases between the two germline ends. This CDR3 region has 13 residues. The germline CDR1 and CDR2 sequences are LNHDA and SQIVND (reference sequence). The CDR3 DNA follows: TGTGCCAGTAGCCTGAACAGGGTTGAAAAACTGTTTTTT. Translated: CASSLNRVEKLFF.

In this sample, this clone turned up a few times. The genes are TRBV6-4 and TRBJ2-3, with TRBD1 matching 10 bases. Germline values: CDR1 MRHNA, CDR2 SNTAGT. V trimming: 2 bases; J trimming: 4 bases; junction bases outside the gene matches: 0. The CDR3 is 14 residues long. The chain's CDR3 is CASSDGQGADTQYF. The CDR3 nucleotides are TGTGCCAGCAGTGACGGACAGGGGGCAGATACGCAGTATTTT.

This rearrangement joins TRBV15 to TRBJ2-7, with D possibly being TRBD1 (5 bases). The CDR3 contains 17 residues. From germline, CDR1 is LNHNV and CDR2 YYDKDF (reference sequence). The V and J ends lost 0 bases and 1 base respectively, with 16 bases between them. The CDR3 region is CATSRERRQGVSYEQYF. CDR3 DNA sequence: TGTGCCACCAGCAGAGAACGACGGCAAGGGGTTTCCTACGAGCAGTACTTC.

The rearrangement joins TRBV7-2 to TRBJ2-7; the match to TRBD2 covers 16 bases. There are 18 residues in the CDR3. Germline CDR1 SGHTA, CDR2 FQGNSA. After removal of 3 bases from V and 5 bases from J, the junction contained 10 bases not matched to a gene. The CDR3 nucleotides read TGTGCCAGCAGCTTGGGACTAGCGGGGGGGAAGTACTACGACGAGCAGTACTTC. Translating gives CASSLGLAGGKYYDEQYF.

The rearrangement joins TRBV9 to TRBJ2-1; 7 bases fit TRBD2. The V gene end was trimmed by 6 bases and the J gene end by 9 bases; junction bases not matched to a gene: 15. This CDR3 comprises 15 residues. Germline-derived CDR1 and CDR2 are SGDLS and YYNGEE. The CDR3 coding sequence is TGTGCCAGCAACAAAGAGTGGAATTTAGCGGGTGAGCAGTTCTTC. This sequence encodes CASNKEWNLAGEQFF.

This chain uses TRBV6-2 or TRBV6-3 with TRBJ1-1, with 7 bases matching TRBD1. The CDR3 is made up of 14 amino acids. Germline CDR1 and CDR2: MNHEY and SVGEGT. Losses at the gene ends were 5 bases for V and 1 base for J; bases not matched to a gene: 4. CDR3 DNA: TGTGCCAGCAGTCGACAGGGAAAGAACACTGAAGCTTTCTTT. It is translated as CASSRQGKNTEAFF.

This chain links TRBV6-5 with TRBJ1-6; D unresolved. V shed 10 bases and J shed 10 bases, with 23 bases lying between them. Germline lookup yields CDR1 MNHEY and CDR2 SVGAGI. This CDR3 region has 15 residues. CDR3 protein: CANTNRPLSGSPLHF. CDR3 in DNA: TGTGCCAACACAAATAGGCCGCTTTCGGGCTCACCCCTCCACTTT.

The chain carries TRBV6-5 and TRBJ1-1, with TRBD1 identical over 7 bases. Trimming took 2 bases from V and 0 from J; bases not matched to a gene: 0. The CDR3 totals 14 residues. The germline CDR1 and CDR2 sequences are MNHEY and SVGAGI. CDR3 in amino acids: CASSYGQVNTEAFF. The CDR3 DNA follows: TGTGCCAGCAGTTACGGACAGGTGAACACTGAAGCTTTCTTT.

This clone was detected only a few times. The chain employs TRBV15 and TRBJ1-5; no definite D call. The V end lost 0 bases, the J end lost 6 bases, and 6 bases lay between the germline ends. Germline values: CDR1 LNHNV, CDR2 YYDKDF (reference sequence). The CDR3 covers 13 residues. The CDR3 DNA sequence: TGTGCCACCAGCAGAGAAGTAGGTCAGCCCCAGCATTTT. Translated: CATSREVGQPQHF.

V is TRBV5-1 and J is TRBJ1-1, with D unclear. Germline V gene lookup returns CDR1 SGHRS and CDR2 YFSETQ. The ends were cut back, 7 bases at V and 5 bases at J, with 9 bases in the middle. The CDR3 runs to 11 residues. The CDR3 loop reads CASRWRTEAFF. CDR3 DNA sequence: TGCGCCAGCCGATGGAGAACTGAAGCTTTCTTT.

The chain recombines TRBV2 with TRBJ1-1, with TRBD1 identical over 9 bases. Germline CDR1 is SNHLY and CDR2 is FYNNEI. The CDR3 covers 17 residues. Unmatched junction bases numbered 15, after V lost 6 bases and J lost 4 bases. The CDR3 DNA is TGTGCCAGCAGAGCCGGGACAGGGAGGGCTGGGGGCACTGAAGCTTTCTTT. This translates into CASRAGTGRAGGTEAFF.

DNA for the CDR3: TGTGCCACCAGCGACGGACACGCTTCCTCCTACGAGCAGTACTTC. Translation: CATSDGHASSYEQYF. The chain uses TRBV15 and TRBJ2-7; a possible D gene is TRBD1 (5 bases). Per germline, CDR1 LNHNV and CDR2 YYDKDF (reference sequence). The CDR3 contains 15 residues. V lost 5 bases, J lost 0 bases, and 14 bases lay in between. The full variable domain, with the rest looked up from reference TRBV15 and TRBJ2-7, is DAMVIQNPRYQVTQFGKPVTLSCSQTLNHNVMYWYQQKSSQAPKLLFHYYDKDFNNEADTPDNFQSRRPNTSFCFLDIRSPGLGDTAMYLCATSDGHASSYEQYFGPGTRLTVT.

The genes are TRBV19 and TRBJ1-2, with D perhaps matching TRBD1 (5 bases). Trimming stripped 3 bases from V and 8 bases from J, with 10 bases between. The germline gives CDR1 LNHDA, CDR2 SQIVND (reference sequence). The CDR3 sequence is 12 residues long. CDR3 coding DNA: TGTGCCAGTAGTATGGTCAGGGAAGGCTACACCTTC. Its protein is CASSMVREGYTF.

The chain combines TRBV7-9 with TRBJ2-1; 9 bases align to TRBD1. Trimming at V came to 6 bases and at J to 4 bases, leaving 10 bases not matched to a gene. CDR1 and CDR2 (germline): SEHNR, FQNEAQ (reference sequence). This CDR3 spans 16 amino acids. CDR3 DNA sequence: TGTGCCAGCAGACCCGACAGGGGGAGGACTTACAATGAGCAGTTCTTC. Its protein product is CASRPDRGRTYNEQFF.